This TCR beta chain was captured by sequencing in a study of control samples from healthy donors and cancer patients. This clone appeared once. This CDR3 has 14 residues. The ends lost 0 bases at V and 7 bases at J; junction bases unmatched: 6. Germline loops: CDR1 GTSNPN, CDR2 SVGIG (reference sequence). TCRdb keeps only in-frame clones here, not all; method: immunoSEQ multiplex PCR. The sample has around 180,000 clones; about 91% are singletons. This TCR came from a woman aged 25-40 years in good health. What was sequenced was blood. The chain carries TRBV30 and TRBJ2-1; 7 nucleotides align to TRBD2. The CDR3 region is CAWSVQTSSNEQFF. The CDR3 region has the DNA TGTGCCTGGAGTGTACAGACTAGCTCGAATGAGCAGTTCTTC.